These 5 T cell receptor beta chains came from one sample sequenced in a study of cytomegalovirus exposure and HLA in healthy donors. PCR employed 60 Vbeta and 13 Jbeta primers. Sequencing used immunoSEQ multiplex PCR; TCRdb keeps in-frame clones, though not all of them. In the table there are approximately 190,000 clones, roughly 87% of which are singletons. The material sequenced was PBMCs. These receptors all stem from a boy aged 2 to 9 in good health and CMV-seronegative.

J is TRBJ2-5 and V is TRBV6-5; D remains unclear. The CDR3 contains 16 residues. CDR1 MNHEY and CDR2 SVGAGI come from the germline V gene. The V end lost 4 bases, the J end lost 1 base, and 16 bases lay between the germline ends. The CDR3 DNA reads as TGTGCCAGCAGTTTCCGGAGTTGGTCCGTCCAAGAGACCCAGTACTTC. Protein sequence: CASSFRSWSVQETQYF.

The chain couples TRBV7-9 to TRBJ1-1; 7 bases line up with TRBD1. With V trimmed by 3 bases and J by 5 bases, 9 bases remained unmatched. The CDR3 extends over 15 amino acids. Germline V gene lookup returns CDR1 SEHNR and CDR2 FQNEAQ (reference sequence). The CDR3, as DNA: TGTGCCAGCAGCTTCACAGGGGTGGCGGGGACTGAAGCTTTCTTT. This codes for CASSFTGVAGTEAFF. The entire variable domain, with the rest obtained from reference TRBV7-9 and TRBJ1-1, is as follows: DTGVSQNPRHKITKRGQNVTFRCDPISEHNRLYWYRQTLGQGPEFLTYFQNEAQLEKSRLLSDRFSAERPKGSFSTLEIQRTEQGDSAMYLCASSFTGVAGTEAFFGQGTRLTVV.

This clone was seen once. The chain links TRBV6-5 to TRBJ2-5; tentative D call: TRBD1 (7 bases). The DNA end lines up better with TRBJ2-7; the J call may be wrong. This CDR3 spans 15 amino acids. The germline V gene has CDR1 MNHEY and CDR2 SVGAGI. DNA for the CDR3: TGTGCCAGCTCCTCGAGGAGGGGGCCCACCTACGAGCAGTACTTC. It translates to CASSSRRGPTYEQYF.

The CDR3 DNA follows: TGTGCCAGCAGTTCTATCTGGGCAGGGGGCTCCAACTATGGCTACACCTTC. Translating gives CASSSIWAGGSNYGYTF. The genes are TRBV27 and TRBJ1-2; TRBD1 matches at 8 bases. CDR3 length: 17 amino acids. Germline V gene data show CDR1 as MNHEY and CDR2 as SMNVEV (reference sequence). V lost 4 bases to trimming and J lost 2 bases; unmatched junction nucleotides: 12.

The chain links TRBV27 to TRBJ1-1; perhaps TRBD1 as D (5 bases). Germline-derived CDR1 and CDR2 are MNHEY and SMNVEV (reference sequence). V dropped 7 bases and J dropped 4 bases, with 13 bases sitting between them. The CDR3 consists of 13 residues. CDR3 in amino acids: CASIPGGGTEAFF. The CDR3 DNA reads as TGTGCCAGCATCCCGGGGGGGGGCACTGAAGCTTTCTTT.